This T cell receptor (beta chain) was obtained from a study of naive and memory T cell subsets. The study, taken as a whole, reports: Possibly reflecting memory cells re-expressing CD45RA, a few larger clonotypes occurred in naive repertoires, especially CD8.

Concerning this clonotype: Its antigen is unknown.

Germline loops: CDR1 DFQATT, CDR2 SNEGSKA (reference sequence). Trimming took off 4 bases at V and 6 bases at J, with 15 bases between the two ends. The CDR3 sequence is 14 residues long. An equimolar mix of two oligonucleotides served as the beta constant-region primer for TRBC1 and TRBC2. Nested alpha and beta constant-region primers with the SP2 primer drove four PCR rounds on ligated cDNA. MiXCR, applied by TCRdb to the UMI-ligation and nested PCR reads, yields one record per CDR3 protein. In the table there are approximately 150,000 distinct CDR3 sequences, about 20% of which are singletons. This chain connects TRBV20-1 to TRBJ2-2, with D possibly being TRBD1 or TRBD2 (5 bases each). The sequenced sample consisted of naive CD8+ T cells from blood. The clonotype originates from a human donor in good health. CDR3 in DNA: TGCAGTGCTAAAGGGACCTTATTGTCCGGGGAGCTGTTTTTT. This sequence encodes CSAKGTLLSGELFF.